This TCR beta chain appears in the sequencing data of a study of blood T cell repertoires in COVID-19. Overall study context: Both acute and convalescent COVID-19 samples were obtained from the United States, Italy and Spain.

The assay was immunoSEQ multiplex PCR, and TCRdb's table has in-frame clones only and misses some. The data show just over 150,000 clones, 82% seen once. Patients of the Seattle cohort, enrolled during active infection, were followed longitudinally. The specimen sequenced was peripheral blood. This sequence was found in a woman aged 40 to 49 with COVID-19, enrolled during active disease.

CDR3 nucleotide sequence: TGTGCCAGCAGCCCAGGGGGATTGGGACTAGCGGGAGGGCCGAGGACCGGGGAGCTGTTTTTT. Protein: CASSPGGLGLAGGPRTGELFF. V gene TRBV9 combines with J gene TRBJ2-2; 16 nucleotides agree with TRBD2. Germline V CDR1 and CDR2: SGDLS, YYNGEE. V shed 4 bases, J shed 5 bases, and the junction held 17 bases outside the gene matches. This CDR3 region has 21 residues. Full variable domain (remainder filled in from reference TRBV9 and TRBJ2-2): DSGVTQTPKHLITATGQRVTLRCSPRSGDLSVYWYQQSLDQGLQFLIQYYNGEERAKGNILERFSAQQFPDLHSELNLSSLELGDSALYFCASSPGGLGLAGGPRTGELFFGEGSRLTVL.